This TCR beta chain originates from a study of cytomegalovirus exposure and HLA in healthy donors. Study-level points and caveats: A prior analysis recorded that most TCR beta V segments were productive about 87% or about 30% of the time. A link between a missense DCLRE1C variant and TCR beta V- and J-gene trimming emerged from a later analysis. The authors later found most CMV-associated TCR beta chains appeared HLA-restricted. TRBV6-2, TRBV6-3 and some other V segments were unresolvable in 87-base-pair reads.

The primer mix had 60 Vbeta and 13 Jbeta primers. Produced via immunoSEQ multiplex PCR; TCRdb's table is partial and in-frame only. The sample carries approximately 130,000 clones, about 80% recorded once. In regard to this clone: The target antigen is unknown.

The CDR3 is 16 residues long. J gave up 2 bases and V 0 bases, and 5 bases lay outside the gene matches. The germline V gene encodes CDR1 MNHEY and CDR2 SMNVEV (reference sequence). This TCR derives from a man in his fifties or sixties in good health and CMV-seronegative. The sample was PBMCs. The chain employs TRBV27 and TRBJ2-7; the match to TRBD2 covers 9 bases. CDR3 sequence reads: CASSLSPGLATYEQYF. CDR3 coding DNA: TGTGCCAGCAGTTTATCGCCGGGACTAGCAACCTACGAGCAGTACTTC.